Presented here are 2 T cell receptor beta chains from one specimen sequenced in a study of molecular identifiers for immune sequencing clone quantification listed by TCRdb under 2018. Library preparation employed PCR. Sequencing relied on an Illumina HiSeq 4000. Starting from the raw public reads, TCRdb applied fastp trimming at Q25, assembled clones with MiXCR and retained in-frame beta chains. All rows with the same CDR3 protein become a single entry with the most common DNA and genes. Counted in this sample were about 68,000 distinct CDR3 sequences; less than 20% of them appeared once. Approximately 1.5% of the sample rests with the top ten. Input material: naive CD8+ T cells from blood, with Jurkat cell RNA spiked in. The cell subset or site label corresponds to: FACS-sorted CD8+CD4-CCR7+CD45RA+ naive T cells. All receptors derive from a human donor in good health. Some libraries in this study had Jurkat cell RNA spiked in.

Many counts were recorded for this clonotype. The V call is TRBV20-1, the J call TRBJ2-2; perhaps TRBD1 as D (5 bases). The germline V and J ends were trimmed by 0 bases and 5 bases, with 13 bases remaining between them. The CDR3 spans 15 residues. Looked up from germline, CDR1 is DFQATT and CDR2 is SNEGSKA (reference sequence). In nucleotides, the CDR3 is TGCAGTGCTAGAGATCCGGCAGGGCAAACCGGGGAGCTGTTTTTT. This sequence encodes CSARDPAGQTGELFF.

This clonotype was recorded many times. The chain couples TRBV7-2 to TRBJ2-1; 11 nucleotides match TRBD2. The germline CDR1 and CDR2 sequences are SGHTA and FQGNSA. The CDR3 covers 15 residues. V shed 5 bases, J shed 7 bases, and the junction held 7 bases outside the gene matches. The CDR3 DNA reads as TGTGCCAGCAGCCGAACTAGCGGGAGATTGAATGAGCAGTTCTTC. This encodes CASSRTSGRLNEQFF.